The source of this T cell receptor (beta chain) is a study of blood T cell repertoires in COVID-19. Study-wide background: The United States, Italy and Spain were the sources of the acute and convalescent COVID-19 samples. From T cells, B-cell-depleted T cells, or PBMCs came the material, which was cDNA or gDNA.

As originally analysed: Reference gene primer amplification gave nucleated cell count estimates. Libraries were prepared by immunoSEQ multiplex PCR; TCRdb keeps only in-frame clonotypes and omits some of them. Clone size and the V and J calls come from that table; the DNA yielded D and trimming. The repertoire holds some 61,000 clones, approximately 90% seen once, with about 8.3% in the top ten. The CDR3 extends over 14 amino acids. The J segment lost 7 bases and the V segment lost 10 bases, leaving 9 bases of the junction unmatched. In germline, CDR1 is MNHEY, CDR2 SVGAGI. The sequencing input was peripheral blood. V and J are TRBV6-5 and TRBJ2-1; 11 positions match TRBD2. The clonotype was recovered from a man aged 25 to 40 with acute or convalescent COVID-19. The CDR3 DNA is TGTGCCACCGCTAGCGGGAGGATTCGAAATGAGCAGTTCTTC. Translated, it gives CATASGRIRNEQFF.